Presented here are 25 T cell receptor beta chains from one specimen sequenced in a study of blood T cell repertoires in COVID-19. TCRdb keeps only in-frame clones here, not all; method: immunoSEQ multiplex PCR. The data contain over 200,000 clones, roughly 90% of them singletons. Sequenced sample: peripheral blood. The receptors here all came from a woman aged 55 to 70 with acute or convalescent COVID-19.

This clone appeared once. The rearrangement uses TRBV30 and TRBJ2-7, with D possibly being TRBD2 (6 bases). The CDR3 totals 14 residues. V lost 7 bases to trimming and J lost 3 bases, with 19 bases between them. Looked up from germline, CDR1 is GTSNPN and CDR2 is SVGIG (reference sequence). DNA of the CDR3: TGTGCCTTCTCCCACCCTCAGCGGGTCTACGAGCAGTACTTC. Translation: CAFSHPQRVYEQYF.

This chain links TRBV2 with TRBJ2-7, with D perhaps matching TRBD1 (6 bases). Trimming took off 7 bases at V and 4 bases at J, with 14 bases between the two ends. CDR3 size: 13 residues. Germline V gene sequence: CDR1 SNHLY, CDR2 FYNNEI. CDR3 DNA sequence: TGTGCCAGCACAGGGGTTACGGGGTACGAGCAGTACTTC. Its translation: CASTGVTGYEQYF.

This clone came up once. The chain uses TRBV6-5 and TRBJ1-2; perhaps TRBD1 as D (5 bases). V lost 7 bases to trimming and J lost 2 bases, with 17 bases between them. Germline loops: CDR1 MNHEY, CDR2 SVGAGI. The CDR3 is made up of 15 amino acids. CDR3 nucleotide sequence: TGTGCCAGCACCCAGGGTGGCCCCCTAAACTATGGCTACACCTTC. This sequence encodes CASTQGGPLNYGYTF.

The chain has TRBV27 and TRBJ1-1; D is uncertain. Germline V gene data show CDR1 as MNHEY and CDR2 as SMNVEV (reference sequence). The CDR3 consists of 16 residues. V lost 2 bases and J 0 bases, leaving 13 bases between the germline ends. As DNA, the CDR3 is TGTGCCAGCAGTTTAAGGTGGAGACTACTGAACACTGAAGCTTTCTTT. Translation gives CASSLRWRLLNTEAFF.

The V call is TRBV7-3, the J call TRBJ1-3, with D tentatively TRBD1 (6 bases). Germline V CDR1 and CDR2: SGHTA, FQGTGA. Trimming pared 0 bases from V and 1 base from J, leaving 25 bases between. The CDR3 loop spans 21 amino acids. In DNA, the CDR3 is TGTGCCAGCAGCTTAACCCGGACAGCCGATGTTATAAGGTTTTCTGGAAACACCATATATTTT. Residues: CASSLTRTADVIRFSGNTIYF.

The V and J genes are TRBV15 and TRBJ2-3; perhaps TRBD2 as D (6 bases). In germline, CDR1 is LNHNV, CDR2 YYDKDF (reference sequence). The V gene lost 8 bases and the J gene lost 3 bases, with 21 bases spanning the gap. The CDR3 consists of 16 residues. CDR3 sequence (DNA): TGTGCCACCCACCCCGGGGCTAGCGAGTTAACAGATACGCAGTATTTT. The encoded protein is CATHPGASELTDTQYF.

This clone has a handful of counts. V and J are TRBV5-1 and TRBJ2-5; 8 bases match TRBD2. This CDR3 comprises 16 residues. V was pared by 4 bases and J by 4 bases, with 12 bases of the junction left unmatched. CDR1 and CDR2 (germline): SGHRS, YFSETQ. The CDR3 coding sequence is TGCGCCAGCAGCGGAAACGGGAGGGCCGAATTAGAGACCCAGTACTTC. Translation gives CASSGNGRAELETQYF.

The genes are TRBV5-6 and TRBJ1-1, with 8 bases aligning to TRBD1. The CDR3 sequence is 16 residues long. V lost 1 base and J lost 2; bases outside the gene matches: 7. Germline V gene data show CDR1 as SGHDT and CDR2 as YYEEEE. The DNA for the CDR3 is TGTGCCAGCAGCTTGACAGGGGGGGCGAGCAACACTGAAGCTTTCTTT. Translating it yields CASSLTGGASNTEAFF. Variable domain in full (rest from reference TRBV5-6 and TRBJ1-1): DAGVTQSPTHLIKTRGQQVTLRCSPKSGHDTVSWYQQALGQGPQFIFQYYEEEERQRGNFPDRFSGHQFPNYSSELNVNALLLGDSALYLCASSLTGGASNTEAFFGQGTRLTVV.

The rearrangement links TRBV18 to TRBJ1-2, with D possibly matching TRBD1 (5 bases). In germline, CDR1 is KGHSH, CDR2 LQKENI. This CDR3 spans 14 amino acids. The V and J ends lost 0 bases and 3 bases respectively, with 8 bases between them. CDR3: CASSPPETDYGYTF. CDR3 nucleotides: TGTGCCAGCTCACCACCAGAGACAGACTATGGCTACACCTTC.

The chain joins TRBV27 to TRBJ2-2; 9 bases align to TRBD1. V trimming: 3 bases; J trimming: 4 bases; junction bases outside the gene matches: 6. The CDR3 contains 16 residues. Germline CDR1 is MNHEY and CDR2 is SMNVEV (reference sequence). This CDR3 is CASSFPQGAVTGELFF. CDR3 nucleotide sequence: TGTGCCAGCAGTTTCCCACAGGGGGCTGTCACCGGGGAGCTGTTTTTT.

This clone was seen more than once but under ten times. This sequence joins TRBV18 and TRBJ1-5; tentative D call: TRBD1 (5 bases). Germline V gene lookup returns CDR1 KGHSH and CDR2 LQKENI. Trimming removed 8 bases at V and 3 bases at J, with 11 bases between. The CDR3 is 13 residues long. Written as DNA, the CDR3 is TGTGCCAGCCAGGGCAGTCCCAATCAGCCCCAGCATTTT. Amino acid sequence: CASQGSPNQPQHF. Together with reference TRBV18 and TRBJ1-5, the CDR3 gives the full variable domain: NAGVMQNPRHLVRRRGQEARLRCSPMKGHSHVYWYRQLPEEGLKFMVYLQKENIIDESGMPKERFSAEFPKEGPSILRIQQVVRGDSAAYFCASQGSPNQPQHFGDGTRLSIL.

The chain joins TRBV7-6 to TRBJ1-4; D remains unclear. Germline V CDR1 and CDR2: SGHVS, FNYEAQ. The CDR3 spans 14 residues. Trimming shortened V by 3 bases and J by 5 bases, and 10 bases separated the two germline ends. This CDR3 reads CASSFSITNEKLFF. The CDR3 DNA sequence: TGTGCCAGCAGCTTCAGTATCACGAATGAAAAACTGTTTTTT.

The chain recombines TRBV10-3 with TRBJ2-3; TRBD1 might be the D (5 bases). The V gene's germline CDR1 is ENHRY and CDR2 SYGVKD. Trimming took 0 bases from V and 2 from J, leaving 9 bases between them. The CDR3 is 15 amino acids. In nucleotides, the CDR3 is TGTGCCATCAGTGAGTCGGTAGGGGACACAGATACGCAGTATTTT. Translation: CAISESVGDTDTQYF.

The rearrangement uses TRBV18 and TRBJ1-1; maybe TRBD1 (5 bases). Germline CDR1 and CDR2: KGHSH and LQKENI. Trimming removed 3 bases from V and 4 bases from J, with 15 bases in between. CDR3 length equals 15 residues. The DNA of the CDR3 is TGTGCCAGCTCACCGCGAGGGGAGGGATCCACTGAAGCTTTCTTT. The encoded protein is CASSPRGEGSTEAFF.

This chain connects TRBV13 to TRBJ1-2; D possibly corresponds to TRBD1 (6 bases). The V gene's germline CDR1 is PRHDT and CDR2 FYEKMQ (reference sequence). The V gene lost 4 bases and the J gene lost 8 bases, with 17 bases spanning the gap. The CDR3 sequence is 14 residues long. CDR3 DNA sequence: TGTGCCAGCAGCTCCGCCCCAGGGGCCGTGGGCTACACCTTC. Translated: CASSSAPGAVGYTF.

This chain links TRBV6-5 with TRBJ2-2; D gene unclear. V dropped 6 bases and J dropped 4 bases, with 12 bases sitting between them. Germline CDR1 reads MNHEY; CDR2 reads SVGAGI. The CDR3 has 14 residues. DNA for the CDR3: TGTGCCAGCAGACTCGACACGATCACCGGGGAGCTGTTTTTT. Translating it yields CASRLDTITGELFF.

CDR3 DNA: TGCAGCGTTAATCGACAGGACTACGAGCAGTACTTC. Translated, it gives CSVNRQDYEQYF. This sequence joins TRBV29-1 and TRBJ2-7; D is perhaps TRBD1 (6 bases). Germline values: CDR1 SQVTM, CDR2 ANQGSEA. There are 12 residues in the CDR3. The V end was cut by 5 bases, the J end by 3 bases, with 11 bases between.

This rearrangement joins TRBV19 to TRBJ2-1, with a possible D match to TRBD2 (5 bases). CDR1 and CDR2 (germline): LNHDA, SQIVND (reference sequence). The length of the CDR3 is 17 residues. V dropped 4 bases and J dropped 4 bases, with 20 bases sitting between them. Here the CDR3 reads CASSTYPAQRQYNEQFF. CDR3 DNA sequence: TGTGCCAGTAGTACATACCCAGCTCAGCGGCAATACAATGAGCAGTTCTTC. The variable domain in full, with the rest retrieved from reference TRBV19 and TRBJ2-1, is DGGITQSPKYLFRKEGQNVTLSCEQNLNHDAMYWYRQDPGQGLRLIYYSQIVNDFQKGDIAEGYSVSREKKESFPLTVTSAQKNPTAFYLCASSTYPAQRQYNEQFFGPGTRLTVL.

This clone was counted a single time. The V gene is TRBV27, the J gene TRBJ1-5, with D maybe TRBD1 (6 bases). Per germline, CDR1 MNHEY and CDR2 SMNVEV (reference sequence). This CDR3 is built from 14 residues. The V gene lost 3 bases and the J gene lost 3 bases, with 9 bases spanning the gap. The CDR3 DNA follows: TGTGCCAGCAGTTTGGGACAATTCAATCAGCCCCAGCATTTT. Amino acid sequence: CASSLGQFNQPQHF.

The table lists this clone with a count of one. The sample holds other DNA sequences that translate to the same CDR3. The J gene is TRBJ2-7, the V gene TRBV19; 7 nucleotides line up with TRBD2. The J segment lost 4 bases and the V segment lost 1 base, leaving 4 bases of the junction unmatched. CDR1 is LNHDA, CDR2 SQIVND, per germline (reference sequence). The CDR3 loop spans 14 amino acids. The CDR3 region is CASSIAGGPYEQYF. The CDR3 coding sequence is TGTGCCAGTAGTATAGCGGGAGGACCATACGAGCAGTACTTC.

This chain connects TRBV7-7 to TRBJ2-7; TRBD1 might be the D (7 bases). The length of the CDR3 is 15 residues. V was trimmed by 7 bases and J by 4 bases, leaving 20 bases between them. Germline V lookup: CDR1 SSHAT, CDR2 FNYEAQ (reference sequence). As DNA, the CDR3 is TGTGCCAGCACCTCCGTTGGGGCAGGGGGGTACGAGCAGTACTTC. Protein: CASTSVGAGGYEQYF.

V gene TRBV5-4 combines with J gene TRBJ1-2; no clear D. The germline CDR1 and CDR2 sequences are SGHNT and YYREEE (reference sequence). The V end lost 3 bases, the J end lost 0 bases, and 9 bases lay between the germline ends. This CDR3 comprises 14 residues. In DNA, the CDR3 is TGTGCCAGCAGCTCGAGACGGGCTAACTATGGCTACACCTTC. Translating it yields CASSSRRANYGYTF.

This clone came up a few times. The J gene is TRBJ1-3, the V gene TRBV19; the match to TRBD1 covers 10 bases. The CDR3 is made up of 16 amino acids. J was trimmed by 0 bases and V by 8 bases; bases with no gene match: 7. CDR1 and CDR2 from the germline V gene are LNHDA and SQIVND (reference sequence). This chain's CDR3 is CASSKGTGASGNTIYF. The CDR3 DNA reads TGTGCCAGTTCTAAAGGGACAGGGGCCTCTGGAAACACCATATATTTT.

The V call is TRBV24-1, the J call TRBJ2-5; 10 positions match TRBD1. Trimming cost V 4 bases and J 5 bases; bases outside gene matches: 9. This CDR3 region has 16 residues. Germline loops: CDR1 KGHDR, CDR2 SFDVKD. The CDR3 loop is CATSDPATGGYETQYF. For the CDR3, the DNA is TGTGCCACCAGTGACCCTGCGACAGGGGGCTACGAGACCCAGTACTTC.

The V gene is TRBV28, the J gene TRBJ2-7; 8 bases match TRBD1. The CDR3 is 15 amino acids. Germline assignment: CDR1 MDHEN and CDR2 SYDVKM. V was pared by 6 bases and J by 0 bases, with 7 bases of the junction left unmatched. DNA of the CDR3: TGTGCCAGCAGCCGACAGGGGCTCCTCTCCTACGAGCAGTACTTC. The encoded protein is CASSRQGLLSYEQYF.